This T cell receptor beta chain was captured in a study of Ad26.COV2.S vaccination and SARS-CoV-2 variants. Overall study: The vaccine Ad26.COV2.S was put into the muscle once, or twice with 56 days between.

Described treatment: 15 to 20 received Ad26.COV2.S at low or high dose, single or two shots; about five received placebo; per-sample allocation not given. Day 63 after the first injection of vaccine or placebo was the sampling time. In Boston, the donor was an adult between 18-55 years of age. Note on this clone: Its antigen is unidentified.

Libraries were prepared by immunoSEQ multiplex PCR; TCRdb keeps only in-frame clonotypes and omits some of them. The sample records just under 250,000 clones, approximately 88% being singletons. Germline V gene lookup returns CDR1 SGHRS and CDR2 YFSETQ. With V trimmed by 4 bases and J by 6 bases, 12 bases remained unmatched. CDR3 length: 16 amino acids. Study-level results: People given the vaccine had a wider spike-specific TCR breadth than placebo recipients did. Researchers reported similar non-spike TCR breadth in vaccine and placebo recipients.

This TCR was recovered from a person between 18 and 60 years old who received the Ad26.COV2.S COVID-19 vaccine or a placebo. This sequence joins TRBV5-1 and TRBJ2-1; 8 bases agree with TRBD2. The input for sequencing was peripheral blood, taken in a trial of Ad26.COV2.S vaccine versus placebo. In DNA form, the CDR3 reads TGCGCCAGCAGCCTCCCCAGCGGGAGTCTAATCAATGAGCAGTTCTTC. The encoded protein is CASSLPSGSLINEQFF.